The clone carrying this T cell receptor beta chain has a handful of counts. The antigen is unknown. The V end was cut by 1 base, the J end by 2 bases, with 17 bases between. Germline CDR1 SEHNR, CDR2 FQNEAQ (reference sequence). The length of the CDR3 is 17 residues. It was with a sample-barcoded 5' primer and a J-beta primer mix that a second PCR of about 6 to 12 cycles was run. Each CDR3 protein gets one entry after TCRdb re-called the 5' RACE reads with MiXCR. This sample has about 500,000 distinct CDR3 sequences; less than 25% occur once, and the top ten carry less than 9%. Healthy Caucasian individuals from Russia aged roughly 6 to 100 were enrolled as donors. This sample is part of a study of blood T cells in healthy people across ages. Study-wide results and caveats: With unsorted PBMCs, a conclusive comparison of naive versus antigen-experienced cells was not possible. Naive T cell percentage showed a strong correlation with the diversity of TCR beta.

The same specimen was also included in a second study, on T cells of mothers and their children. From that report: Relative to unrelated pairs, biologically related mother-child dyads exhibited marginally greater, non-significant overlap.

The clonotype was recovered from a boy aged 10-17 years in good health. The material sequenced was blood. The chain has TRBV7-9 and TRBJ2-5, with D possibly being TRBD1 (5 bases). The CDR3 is CASSLGKWTQAQETQYF. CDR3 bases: TGTGCCAGCAGCTTAGGCAAGTGGACACAAGCTCAAGAGACCCAGTACTTC.